This T cell receptor (beta chain) was retrieved from a study of blood T cell repertoires in COVID-19. Looked up from germline, CDR1 is LGHNA and CDR2 is YNFKEQ. The CDR3 totals 15 residues. The V gene lost 4 bases and the J gene lost 0 bases, with 12 bases spanning the gap. Only in-frame clones appear in the TCRdb table, and some are missing; sequencing was by immunoSEQ multiplex PCR. The sample holds tens of thousands of clones; roughly 90% are singletons and the top ten take about 6%. Sequenced material: peripheral blood. V usage is TRBV4-2 and J usage is TRBJ1-2; D is ambiguous. This TCR was recovered from a human donor in a cohort sampled during active COVID-19. CDR3 bases: TGTGCCAGCAGCCCTCGACTGAGAGCTAACTATGGCTACACCTTC. The encoded protein is CASSPRLRANYGYTF.